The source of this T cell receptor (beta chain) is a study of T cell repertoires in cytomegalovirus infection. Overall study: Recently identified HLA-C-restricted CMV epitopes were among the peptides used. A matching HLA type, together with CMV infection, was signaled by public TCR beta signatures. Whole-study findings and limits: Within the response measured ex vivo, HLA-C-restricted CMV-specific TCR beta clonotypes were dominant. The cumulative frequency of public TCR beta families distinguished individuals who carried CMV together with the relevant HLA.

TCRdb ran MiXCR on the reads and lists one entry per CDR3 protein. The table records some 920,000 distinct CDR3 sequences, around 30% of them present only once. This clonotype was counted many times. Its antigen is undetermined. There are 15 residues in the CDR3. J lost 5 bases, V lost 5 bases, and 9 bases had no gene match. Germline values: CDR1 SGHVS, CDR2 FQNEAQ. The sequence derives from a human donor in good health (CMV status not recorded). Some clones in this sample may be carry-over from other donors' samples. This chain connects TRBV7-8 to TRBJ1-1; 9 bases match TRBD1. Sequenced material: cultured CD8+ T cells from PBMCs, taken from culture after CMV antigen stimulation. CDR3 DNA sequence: TGTGCCAGCAGCACTCACAGGGGGCGCGTGACTGAAGCTTTCTTT. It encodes CASSTHRGRVTEAFF.